Listed here is a single T cell receptor beta chain. Its antigen is unidentified. The sample is drawn from a study of long-term antiretroviral therapy in people with HIV. At the survey level, the v3.0 immunoSEQ assay was run. Sequenced by immunoSEQ multiplex PCR; TCRdb stores in-frame clones only, minus some. Counted here are 25,000 to 35,000 clones, approximately 83% occurring once; the ten biggest clones make up 3% to 4%. Study-wide results and caveats: Even long-term ART left TRB diversity below transplant donor controls, despite gains. Data on ART adherence, viral resistance or therapy changes were unavailable. Pre-ART expanded TRB clones stayed dominant throughout, though often decreasing after ART.

V was clipped by 3 bases and J by 5 bases; unmatched bases: 4. This CDR3 is 13 amino acids long. Per the germline V gene, CDR1 is SEHNR and CDR2 is FQNEAQ (reference sequence). Each participant with HIV received care in the United States. This clonotype was sampled from a man aged 18 to 35 with HIV. The V and J genes are TRBV7-9 and TRBJ2-7, with 7 bases matching TRBD2. Sample: unsorted PBMCs, taken 0.8 years before starting antiretroviral therapy. The CDR3 nucleotides are TGTGCCAGCAGCTTTCAGGGAGGGAACGAGCAGTACTTC. Translated, it gives CASSFQGGNEQYF.